The 20 T cell receptor beta chains below come from one sample, sequenced in a study of shared clonotypes between healthy human individuals. Measured with immunoSEQ multiplex PCR; TCRdb has only the in-frame clones, and not every one. The table has tens of thousands of clones, roughly two thirds seen once. The sequenced sample was memory CD8+ T cells sorted from blood. Subset noted: CD45RO+ cells pooled with CCR7-negative TemRA cells. All receptors derive from a man aged 25-45 years in good health.

The chain joins TRBV2 to TRBJ1-1; D might be TRBD1 (5 bases). The V and J ends lost 0 bases and 5 bases respectively, with 13 bases between them. Germline V CDR1 and CDR2: SNHLY, FYNNEI. CDR3 length: 15 residues. This chain's CDR3 is CASSEAKNRFTEAFF. Here the CDR3 DNA reads TGTGCCAGCAGTGAAGCGAAAAACAGGTTTACTGAAGCTTTCTTT.

The chain combines TRBV14 with TRBJ2-1, with 10 bases matching TRBD2. Germline-derived CDR1 and CDR2 are SGHDN and FVKESK. The CDR3 spans 16 residues. The trim removed 4 bases at V and 10 bases at J, leaving 13 bases unmatched. CDR3 residues: CASSLNPSGRVSEQFF. CDR3 nucleotide sequence: TGTGCCAGCAGCCTCAATCCCAGCGGGAGGGTATCAGAGCAGTTCTTC.

The chain has TRBV28 and TRBJ1-3; D perhaps matches TRBD1 (5 bases). Germline lookup yields CDR1 MDHEN and CDR2 SYDVKM. The CDR3 runs to 14 residues. Trimming took 3 bases from V and 2 from J, leaving 8 bases between them. CDR3 loop: CASSFPGTGNTIYF. The CDR3 bases are TGTGCCAGCAGTTTCCCAGGGACTGGAAACACCATATATTTT.

This clone appeared many times. This chain joins TRBV5-4 and TRBJ1-2; D is perhaps TRBD1 (5 bases). From germline, CDR1 is SGHNT and CDR2 YYREEE (reference sequence). This CDR3 contains 16 residues. Between the trimmed V and J ends, which lost 0 bases and 3 bases, there was a span of 15 bases. CDR3 sequence: CASSLDGRRGHYGYTF. For the CDR3, the DNA is TGTGCCAGCAGCTTGGACGGACGGAGGGGACACTATGGCTACACCTTC.

The V and J genes are TRBV7-3 and TRBJ2-1; TRBD1 or TRBD2 may be the D gene (5 bases each). The CDR3 totals 15 residues. Germline V gene lookup returns CDR1 SGHTA and CDR2 FQGTGA. V lost 2 bases to trimming and J lost 0 bases, with 8 bases between them. CDR3: CASSLSGSSYNEQFF. For the CDR3, the DNA is TGTGCCAGCAGCTTATCAGGGAGCTCCTACAATGAGCAGTTCTTC.

This chain links TRBV11-2 with TRBJ2-1; 9 bases match TRBD1. Germline assignment: CDR1 SGHAT and CDR2 FQNNGV. CDR3 length: 15 residues. Germline trimming cut 5 bases from V and 7 bases from J; bases unmatched to any gene: 9. CDR3 in DNA: TGTGCCAGCAGCCGCCTGGGACAGGGTTGGAATGAGCAGTTCTTC. It specifies CASSRLGQGWNEQFF.

The CDR3 nucleotides read TGTGCCAGCAGTTTCGGGGGCGAGCAGTACTTC. Its translation: CASSFGGEQYF. The chain couples TRBV27 to TRBJ2-7, with D tentatively TRBD2 (6 bases). This CDR3 spans 11 amino acids. V gave up 3 bases and J gave up 6 bases, with 6 bases separating them. The V gene's germline CDR1 is MNHEY and CDR2 SMNVEV (reference sequence).

V gene TRBV10-3 combines with J gene TRBJ2-1, with TRBD2 identical over 13 bases. There are 20 residues in the CDR3. Trimming cost V 2 bases and J 8 bases; bases outside gene matches: 18. The germline V gene encodes CDR1 ENHRY and CDR2 SYGVKD. The CDR3 here is CAISEPTLTRLAGGMDEQFF. In DNA form, the CDR3 reads TGTGCCATCAGTGAGCCCACGTTAACTCGACTAGCGGGAGGTATGGATGAGCAGTTCTTC.

This clone is a singleton in its sample. The V and J genes are TRBV15 and TRBJ2-7; D is unresolved. The CDR3 length is 14 residues. V was clipped by 3 bases and J by 0 bases, with 9 bases between them. CDR1 LNHNV and CDR2 YYDKDF come from the germline V gene (reference sequence). As DNA, the CDR3 is TGTGCCACCAGCAGTTTGTGGTCCTCCTACGAGCAGTACTTC. Residues: CATSSLWSSYEQYF.

This clone was observed many times. The chain is built from TRBV6-6 and TRBJ2-7; 13 bases fit TRBD2. The CDR3 extends over 15 amino acids. Trimming at V came to 6 bases and at J to 9 bases, leaving 11 bases not matched to a gene. Germline V gene data show CDR1 as MNHNY and CDR2 as SVGAGI (reference sequence). CDR3: CASRTGTSGKFGQYF. For the CDR3, the DNA is TGTGCCAGCAGAACGGGGACTAGCGGGAAGTTCGGGCAGTACTTC.

V gene TRBV28 combines with J gene TRBJ2-7, with D tentatively TRBD2 (6 bases). V lost 3 bases and J 2 bases, leaving 20 bases between the germline ends. This CDR3 contains 17 residues. Germline loops: CDR1 MDHEN, CDR2 SYDVKM. The CDR3 nucleotides read TGTGCCAGCAGTTTTCCGGGAGCGGGCGTTCGGACCTACGAGCAGTACTTC. Its translation: CASSFPGAGVRTYEQYF. The variable domain in full, with the rest retrieved from reference TRBV28 and TRBJ2-7, is DVKVTQSSRYLVKRTGEKVFLECVQDMDHENMFWYRQDPGLGLRLIYFSYDVKMKEKGDIPEGYSVSREKKERFSLILESASTNQTSMYLCASSFPGAGVRTYEQYFGPGTRLTVT.

This chain uses TRBV27 with TRBJ1-2; weak D call: TRBD1 (5 bases). Trimming cost V 5 bases and J 4 bases, with 20 bases left between them. This CDR3 region has 16 residues. Germline values: CDR1 MNHEY, CDR2 SMNVEV (reference sequence). CDR3 nucleotides: TGTGCCAGCAGTATATTGGGGCAGGCCCCTATCTATGGCTACACCTTC. Translating it yields CASSILGQAPIYGYTF.

The chain combines TRBV4-1 with TRBJ2-1; TRBD2 agrees at 13 bases. With V trimmed by 0 bases and J by 7 bases, 6 bases remained unmatched. CDR1 is MGHRA and CDR2 is YSYEKL in the germline V gene. There are 17 residues in the CDR3. CDR3 coding DNA: TGCGCCAGCAGCCAAGAGATAGGACTAGCGGGAGAGAATGAGCAGTTCTTC. Translation: CASSQEIGLAGENEQFF.

The chain is built from TRBV11-2 and TRBJ2-2, with 7 positions matching TRBD2. Trimming cost V 5 bases and J 6 bases; bases outside gene matches: 9. CDR3 length: 15 amino acids. Germline values: CDR1 SGHAT, CDR2 FQNNGV. CDR3 amino acids: CASSLGTNLPGELFF. The CDR3 DNA reads as TGTGCCAGCAGCCTCGGGACTAACCTTCCCGGGGAGCTGTTTTTT. Together with reference TRBV11-2 and TRBJ2-2, the CDR3 gives the full variable domain: EAGVAQSPRYKIIEKRQSVAFWCNPISGHATLYWYQQILGQGPKLLIQFQNNGVVDDSQLPKDRFSAERLKGVDSTLKIQPAKLEDSAVYLCASSLGTNLPGELFFGEGSRLTVL.

The chain has TRBV27 and TRBJ2-7; TRBD1 matches 7 bases. Germline lookup yields CDR1 MNHEY and CDR2 SMNVEV (reference sequence). The CDR3 length is 13 residues. With V trimmed by 6 bases and J by 4 bases, 6 bases remained unmatched. DNA of the CDR3: TGTGCCAGCAGCGACAGGGTAGTGTACGAGCAGTACTTC. It yields the protein CASSDRVVYEQYF.

CDR3 region: CASSSGTGFYEQYF. In DNA, the CDR3 is TGTGCCAGCAGCTCCGGGACAGGGTTTTACGAGCAGTACTTC. This sequence joins TRBV5-6 and TRBJ2-7; TRBD1 matches 9 bases. After removal of 3 bases from V and 4 bases from J, the junction contained 5 bases not matched to a gene. The CDR3 has 14 residues. CDR1 SGHDT and CDR2 YYEEEE come from the germline V gene.

This clone was recorded a few times. At the DNA level, this CDR3 is encoded by other sequences in the same sample as well. V usage is TRBV4-3 and J usage is TRBJ2-7; 10 bases agree with TRBD1. This CDR3 has 16 residues. V lost 0 bases to trimming and J lost 7 bases; unmatched junction nucleotides: 9. Germline V gene lookup returns CDR1 LGHNA and CDR2 YSLEER. The CDR3 DNA follows: TGCGCCAGCAGCCAAGATGGAGGGACAGGGGAAGGTGAGCAGTACTTC. Protein sequence: CASSQDGGTGEGEQYF.

This clone has at least ten counts. The rearrangement joins TRBV7-8 to TRBJ2-1; 12 bases are shared with TRBD2. Germline V gives CDR1 SGHVS, CDR2 FQNEAQ. With 5 bases clipped from V and 3 bases from J, the junction kept 5 bases outside the gene matches. This CDR3 comprises 16 residues. The CDR3 loop reads CASSDLAGGLYNEQFF. The CDR3 DNA sequence: TGTGCCAGCAGCGACCTAGCGGGAGGGCTCTACAATGAGCAGTTCTTC. The whole variable domain, remainder taken from reference TRBV7-8 and TRBJ2-1, is GAGVSQSPRYKVAKRGQDVALRCDPISGHVSLFWYQQALGQGPEFLTYFQNEAQLDKSGLPSDRFFAERPEGSVSTLKIQRTQQEDSAVYLCASSDLAGGLYNEQFFGPGTRLTVL.

The chain combines TRBV15 with TRBJ2-1, with D possibly being TRBD2 (6 bases). The germline gives CDR1 LNHNV, CDR2 YYDKDF (reference sequence). Trimming stripped 0 bases from V and 1 base from J, with 7 bases between. The CDR3 spans 15 residues. CDR3 in amino acids: CATSREGGSYNEQFF. Here the CDR3 DNA reads TGTGCCACCAGCAGAGAGGGGGGTTCCTACAATGAGCAGTTCTTC.

Only one count was recorded for this clone. V gene TRBV19 combines with J gene TRBJ1-2; 7 bases line up with TRBD1. CDR1 and CDR2 (germline): LNHDA, SQIVND (reference sequence). Trimming took 8 bases from V and 0 from J; bases not matched to a gene: 3. The length of the CDR3 is 13 residues. The CDR3, as DNA: TGTGCCAGTTCGGGACAGTCTAACTATGGCTACACCTTC. Protein: CASSGQSNYGYTF.